Shown below are 3 T cell receptor beta chains from a single sample sequenced in a study of PD-1 blockade in classical Hodgkin lymphoma. Measured with immunoSEQ multiplex PCR; TCRdb has only the in-frame clones, and not every one. The data contain 20,000 to 30,000 clones, roughly 80% of them singletons. All the patients suffered relapse after autologous stem cell transplantation, and brentuximab vedotin exposure differed. The sample was peripheral blood mononuclear cells (PBMCs), taken before the second cycle of nivolumab. These TCRs come from a human donor with classical Hodgkin lymphoma.

The chain employs TRBV7-8 and TRBJ2-5; TRBD1 aligns across 8 bases. CDR3 length: 16 residues. CDR1 SGHVS and CDR2 FQNEAQ come from the germline V gene. V trimming: 2 bases; J trimming: 1 base; junction bases outside the gene matches: 6. The CDR3 loop reads CASSLIQGEVQETQYF. The CDR3 DNA reads as TGTGCCAGCAGCTTAATACAGGGGGAAGTCCAAGAGACCCAGTACTTC.

The chain links TRBV18 to TRBJ2-7; TRBD2 matches 13 bases. The CDR3 is 16 amino acids. CDR1 KGHSH and CDR2 LQKENI come from the germline V gene. The trim removed 1 base at V and 4 bases at J, leaving 4 bases unmatched. This CDR3 is CASSPQGTSGVYEQYF. CDR3 in DNA: TGTGCCAGCTCACCACAAGGGACTAGCGGGGTGTACGAGCAGTACTTC.

This chain connects TRBV6-5 to TRBJ1-6; D might be TRBD1 (5 bases). In germline, CDR1 is MNHEY, CDR2 SVGAGI. The CDR3 totals 12 residues. V lost 5 bases and J lost 14, with 13 bases in between. CDR3 residues: CASSEVSGTLHF. The CDR3 bases are TGTGCCAGCAGTGAAGTATCAGGGACCCTCCACTTT.